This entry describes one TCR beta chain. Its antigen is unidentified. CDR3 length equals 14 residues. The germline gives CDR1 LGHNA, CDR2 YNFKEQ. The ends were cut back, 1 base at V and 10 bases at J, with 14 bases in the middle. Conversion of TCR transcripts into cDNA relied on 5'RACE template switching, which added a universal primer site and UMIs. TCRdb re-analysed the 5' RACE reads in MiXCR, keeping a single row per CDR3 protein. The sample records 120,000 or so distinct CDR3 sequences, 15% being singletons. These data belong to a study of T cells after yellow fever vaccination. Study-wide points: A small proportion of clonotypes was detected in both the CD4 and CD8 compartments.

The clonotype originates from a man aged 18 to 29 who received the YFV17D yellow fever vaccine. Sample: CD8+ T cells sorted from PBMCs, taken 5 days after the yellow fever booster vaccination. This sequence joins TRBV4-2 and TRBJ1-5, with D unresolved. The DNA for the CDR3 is TGTGCCAGCAGCCAAGTTTCGCTTGGTGGCCCCCAGCATTTT. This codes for CASSQVSLGGPQHF.